These 7 T cell receptor beta chains were all obtained from the same sample, sequenced in a study of breast tumors, draining lymph nodes, adjacent tissues. One entry per CDR3 protein results from TCRdb running MiXCR on the multiplex PCR reads. Of over 60,000 distinct CDR3 sequences listed, around 43% are singletons. What was sequenced was breast tumor tissue. These receptors were taken from a female donor with breast cancer. Some clones in this sample may be carry-over from other donors' samples.

The table lists this clonotype with many counts. The gene calls are TRBV2 and TRBJ2-5; 10 positions agree with TRBD1. This CDR3 has 15 amino acids. Per the germline V gene, CDR1 is SNHLY and CDR2 is FYNNEI. Losses at the gene ends were 6 bases for V and 5 bases for J; bases not matched to a gene: 9. The CDR3 DNA follows: TGTGCCAGCAGAAAGGAGGGACAGGGGTCGGAGACCCAGTACTTC. Protein: CASRKEGQGSETQYF.

About this clonotype itself: The junction shows a germline mismatch at one end, possibly a read error. CDR3 loop: CASSGTGGNYGYIF. CDR3 nucleotides: TGCGCCAGCAGTGGGACAGGGGGGAACTACGGCTACATCTTC. The chain carries TRBV5-1 and TRBJ1-2; 11 positions match TRBD1. CDR1 and CDR2 from the germline V gene are SGHRS and YFSETQ. The CDR3 has 14 amino acids.

This clonotype is classed as medium-sized. The junction differs from germline at one of its ends, possibly a read error. The V gene is TRBV7-7, the J gene TRBJ2-5; D may match TRBD1 or TRBD2 (6 bases each). Germline V gene data show CDR1 as SSHAT and CDR2 as FNYEAQ (reference sequence). The CDR3 is 14 amino acids. CDR3 bases: TGTGCTAGCAGCTTAGCGCAAGGGGGGGAGACCCAGTACTTC. Translation: CASSLAQGGETQYF. The full variable domain, its missing parts supplied by reference TRBV7-7 and TRBJ2-5, is GAGVSQSPRYKVTKRGQDVTLRCDPISSHATLYWYQQALGQGPEFLTYFNYEAQPDKSGLPSDRFSAERPEGSISTLTIQRTEQRDSAMYRCASSLAQGGETQYFGPGTRLLVL.

This clonotype was detected ten times or more. The J gene is TRBJ1-1, the V gene TRBV13, with a possible D match to TRBD1 (6 bases). Per the germline V gene, CDR1 is PRHDT and CDR2 is FYEKMQ (reference sequence). This CDR3 has 12 residues. Trimming cost V 6 bases and J 11 bases, with 16 bases left between them. Written as DNA, the CDR3 is TGTGCCAGCAGATTGAACAGGGATTCGGCTTTCTTT. It specifies CASRLNRDSAFF.

Only one count was recorded for this clonotype. V is TRBV11-1 and J is TRBJ1-2, with 8 bases that match TRBD1. The germline V gene encodes CDR1 SGHAT and CDR2 FQDESV (reference sequence). V trimming: 0 bases; J trimming: 8 bases; junction bases outside the gene matches: 5. This CDR3 has 14 residues. CDR3 in amino acids: CASSLAQQGEGYTF. The DNA of the CDR3 is TGTGCCAGCAGCTTAGCCCAACAGGGGGAAGGCTACACCTTC.

Concerning this clonotype: A junction end diverges from the germline sequence, so it may reflect a read error. The rearrangement links TRBV7-7 to TRBJ2-5; no definite D call. Germline V gene data show CDR1 as SSHAT and CDR2 as FNYEAQ (reference sequence). The CDR3 loop spans 13 amino acids. The CDR3 nucleotides read TGTGCTAGCAGCTTAGGCACCAATCAGCCCCAGTACTTC. It codes for CASSLGTNQPQYF.

In this sample, this clonotype turned up many times. The chain uses TRBV12-3 or TRBV12-4 and TRBJ2-1, with 8 bases lining up with TRBD2. V was pared by 3 bases and J by 7 bases, with 8 bases of the junction left unmatched. The CDR3 runs 15 residues. The CDR3 loop reads CASSFGAGGVNEQFF. The CDR3 coding sequence is TGTGCCAGCAGTTTCGGGGCGGGAGGAGTAAATGAGCAGTTCTTC.